One and the same sample provided the 10 T cell receptor beta chains below, sequenced in a study of T cells in Graves' hyperthyroidism and ophthalmopathy. From RNA transcripts, TCR beta CDR3 regions were amplified. The TCR CDR3 first-round RT-PCR relied on the HTBI primer set. TCRdb itself ran the multiplex PCR reads through MiXCR, one entry per CDR3 protein. The table records around 420,000 distinct CDR3 sequences, approximately 15% of them present only once. Source material: blood. The receptor set was obtained from a woman aged 18-29 years with Graves' hyperthyroidism.

In the case of this clonotype: It may be a read error: a sequence one base away is much more abundant. The chain is built from TRBV6-5 and TRBJ2-3; D gene ambiguous. Trimming removed 0 bases at V and 3 bases at J, with 4 bases between. The CDR3 loop spans 13 amino acids. In germline, CDR1 is MNHEY, CDR2 SVGAGI. The CDR3 sequence: CASSYSKTDTQYF. The CDR3 DNA reads TGTGCCAGCAGTTACTCGAAGACAGATACGCAGTATTTT.

This clonotype was counted many times. The chain has TRBV10-3 and TRBJ2-7, with 8 positions matching TRBD1. The CDR3 spans 12 residues. Trimming at V came to 6 bases and at J to 5 bases, leaving 3 bases not matched to a gene. CDR1 and CDR2 (germline): ENHRY, SYGVKD. This CDR3 is CAISLGQDEQYF. The CDR3 DNA is TGTGCCATCAGCTTGGGACAGGACGAGCAGTACTTC.

The chain carries TRBV25-1 and TRBJ1-2; D uncertain. V gave up 3 bases and J gave up 1 base, with 9 bases separating them. The CDR3 loop spans 14 amino acids. Germline V gives CDR1 MGHDK, CDR2 SYGVNS. DNA of the CDR3: TGTGCCAGCAGTGATGAGGGCAGTAACTATGGCTACACCTTC. Encoded protein: CASSDEGSNYGYTF.

The chain couples TRBV30 to TRBJ2-7; the match to TRBD1 covers 9 bases. Trimming removed 4 bases from V and 5 bases from J; junction bases left unmatched: 6. CDR1 is GTSNPN and CDR2 is SVGIG in the germline V gene (reference sequence). The CDR3 loop spans 13 amino acids. Here the CDR3 DNA reads TGTGCCTGGACCTCGACAGGGGGTGACGAGCAGTACTTC. Encoded protein: CAWTSTGGDEQYF.

This clonotype was recorded many times. This rearrangement joins TRBV28 to TRBJ2-2; tentatively, D is TRBD1 or TRBD2 (5 bases each). V gave up 6 bases and J gave up 6 bases, with 14 bases separating them. The CDR3 is 14 residues long. The germline CDR1 and CDR2 sequences are MDHEN and SYDVKM. The CDR3 loop reads CASSGTASPGELFF. The CDR3 DNA reads TGTGCCAGCAGCGGGACGGCGAGTCCCGGGGAGCTGTTTTTT.

This clonotype was seen a single time. The rearrangement joins TRBV20-1 to TRBJ2-5; 15 bases map to TRBD2. J gave up 5 bases and V 6 bases, and 7 bases lay outside the gene matches. Germline assignment: CDR1 DFQATT and CDR2 SNEGSKA (reference sequence). The CDR3 is made up of 15 amino acids. The CDR3 coding sequence is TGCAGTGCCCCGGGACTAGCGGGAGGAGGGGAGACCCAGTACTTC. Its translation is CSAPGLAGGGETQYF.

This sequence joins TRBV5-1 and TRBJ2-2; 7 positions match TRBD1. The germline CDR1 and CDR2 sequences are SGHRS and YFSETQ. This CDR3 comprises 15 residues. After removal of 4 bases from V and 5 bases from J, the junction contained 8 bases not matched to a gene. CDR3 loop: CASSGDRARTGELFF. The CDR3, as DNA: TGCGCCAGCAGCGGAGACAGGGCGAGGACCGGGGAGCTGTTTTTT.

This clonotype was counted ten times or more. The chain joins TRBV20-1 to TRBJ2-7; TRBD2 matches 15 bases. Germline V gene data show CDR1 as DFQATT and CDR2 as SNEGSKA (reference sequence). Germline trimming cut 0 bases from V and 3 bases from J; bases unmatched to any gene: 0. The CDR3 loop spans 15 amino acids. The CDR3 region has the DNA TGCAGTGCTAGAGAGGGACTAGCGGGAGGCTACGAGCAGTACTTC. It is translated as CSAREGLAGGYEQYF.

Of note for this clonotype: Just one base apart from a much larger clone, this may be a read error. The rearrangement uses TRBV6-5 and TRBJ2-1, with TRBD2 as a possible D gene (6 bases). The CDR3 is 13 amino acids. Germline values: CDR1 MNHEY, CDR2 SVGAGI. V was clipped by 2 bases and J by 9 bases, with 11 bases between them. CDR3 in DNA: TGTGCCAGCAGTTACGGGGGGTTCGGTGAGCAGTTCTTC. Translated: CASSYGGFGEQFF.

This clonotype was detected ten times or more. This chain connects TRBV5-6 to TRBJ1-2, with D uncertain. Germline-derived CDR1 and CDR2 are SGHDT and YYEEEE. V was pared by 4 bases and J by 4 bases, with 14 bases between. The CDR3 is 14 amino acids. DNA of the CDR3: TGTGCCAGCAGCCTGCGAGGAGTTGTCTATGGCTACACCTTC. Amino acids: CASSLRGVVYGYTF.